Sequencing of this TCR beta chain was carried out in a study of blood T cell repertoires in COVID-19. As for the study in general: The study drew acute and convalescent COVID-19 samples from the United States, Italy and Spain. From T cells, B-cell-depleted T cells, or PBMCs came the material, which was cDNA or gDNA.

The germline gives CDR1 LNHDA, CDR2 SQIVND (reference sequence). This CDR3 has 16 residues. The V segment lost 6 bases and the J segment 0 bases; nucleotides outside the gene matches: 8. The authors' processing: From reference gene primer amplification, estimates of nucleated cell counts were derived. Libraries were prepared by immunoSEQ multiplex PCR; TCRdb keeps only in-frame clonotypes and omits some of them. V and J calls and clone size are those listed in that table; D and trimming were worked out from the DNA. The sample contains approximately 84,000 clones, roughly 85% of which appear only once.

The chain uses TRBV19 and TRBJ1-5; 7 bases align to TRBD1. The TCR comes from a human donor in a cohort sampled during active COVID-19. The sample comprised peripheral blood. CDR3 nucleotide sequence: TGTGCCAGTAGCCCCTTTGACAGGGCTAGCAATCAGCCCCAGCATTTT. It is translated as CASSPFDRASNQPQHF.